These 2 T cell receptor beta chains were all obtained from the same sample, sequenced in a study of PD-1 blockade in classical Hodgkin lymphoma. The method was immunoSEQ multiplex PCR; TCRdb's version includes in-frame clones alone and lacks a portion of them. The sample shows 15,000 to 20,000 clones, over 80% of them seen only once. Patients all relapsed after autologous stem cell transplantation, and there was variation in brentuximab vedotin exposure. The sample in question was peripheral blood mononuclear cells (PBMCs), obtained at baseline. The receptor source for this set is a human donor with classical Hodgkin lymphoma.

The rearrangement joins TRBV5-4 to TRBJ2-3, with 11 positions matching TRBD1. The CDR3 extends over 17 amino acids. V dropped 4 bases and J dropped 3; count of bases not matched to a gene: 10. The germline V gene encodes CDR1 SGHNT and CDR2 YYREEE (reference sequence). CDR3 residues: CASSILTGTGGTDTQYF. The CDR3 DNA reads TGTGCCAGCAGCATATTAACCGGGACAGGGGGTACAGATACGCAGTATTTT.

In this sample, this clone turned up once. This rearrangement joins TRBV4-1 to TRBJ2-5; D not resolved. CDR1 and CDR2 (germline): MGHRA, YSYEKL. Trimming removed 0 bases at V and 6 bases at J, with 17 bases between. This CDR3 region has 16 residues. The CDR3 here is CASSQDRPPGVKTQYF. Written as DNA, the CDR3 is TGCGCCAGCAGCCAAGATCGGCCACCGGGTGTAAAGACCCAGTACTTC.